This TCR beta chain was observed in a study of blood T cell repertoires in COVID-19. Study context: The United States, Italy and Spain supplied acute and convalescent COVID-19 samples.

Here immunoSEQ multiplex PCR was the method, and the copy in TCRdb shows in-frame clones only, minus some. The data contain approximately 99,000 clones, less than 75% of them singletons. This receptor was identified in a woman in her 40s with acute or convalescent COVID-19. The sequencing input was peripheral blood.

CDR3 DNA: TGTGCCAGCAGTTGGACAGGGGGCTCTGGGGCCAACGTCCTGACTTTC. It is translated as CASSWTGGSGANVLTF. The chain employs TRBV6-2 or TRBV6-3 and TRBJ2-6, with 10 bases identical to TRBD1. Germline V gives CDR1 MNHEY, CDR2 SVGEGT. The CDR3 length is 16 residues. The J segment lost 0 bases and the V segment lost 4 bases, leaving 0 bases of the junction unmatched.